This passage covers 30 T cell receptor beta chains from one sample sequenced in a study of CDR3 diversity in severe acne. TCRdb redid the calling of the PCR reads with MiXCR, one entry per CDR3 protein. Of approximately 79,000 distinct CDR3 sequences listed, about 52% are singletons. Sequencing used blood. These receptors were taken from a male donor in good health, serving as a control.

The rearrangement links TRBV7-9 to TRBJ2-7; D is tentatively TRBD1 or TRBD2 (6 bases each). Between the trimmed V and J ends, which lost 0 bases and 4 bases, there was a span of 13 bases. The CDR3 contains 15 residues. Germline loops: CDR1 SEHNR, CDR2 FQNEAQ (reference sequence). CDR3 loop: CASSLARGQLYEQYF. CDR3 nucleotide sequence: TGTGCCAGCAGCTTAGCCCGGGGGCAGTTGTACGAGCAGTACTTC.

J is TRBJ2-7 and V is TRBV10-3; 9 positions match TRBD1. Trimming took 2 bases from V and 6 from J; bases not matched to a gene: 8. The CDR3 totals 15 residues. The V gene's germline CDR1 is ENHRY and CDR2 SYGVKD. CDR3 in amino acids: CAISERDRASVEQYF. CDR3 coding DNA: TGTGCCATCAGTGAGAGGGACAGGGCATCGGTCGAGCAGTACTTC.

This clonotype was detected once. This chain joins TRBV12-3 or TRBV12-4 and TRBJ1-5, with a possible D match to TRBD1 (6 bases). CDR3 length: 17 amino acids. V was trimmed by 3 bases and J by 4 bases, leaving 19 bases between them. The CDR3 is CASSFRSSGVGNQPQHF. In DNA form, the CDR3 reads TGTGCCAGCAGTTTCCGTAGTTCAGGGGTCGGGAATCAGCCCCAGCATTTT.

This clonotype was counted many times. The rearrangement uses TRBV29-1 and TRBJ1-1; D possibly corresponds to TRBD1 (5 bases). The germline gives CDR1 SQVTM, CDR2 ANQGSEA. V shed 1 base and J shed 6 bases, with 12 bases lying between them. The CDR3 is made up of 13 amino acids. The CDR3 DNA reads as TGCAGCGTTGAAGTAGGAGGGGAGCCTGAAGCTTTCTTT. This sequence encodes CSVEVGGEPEAFF.

This rearrangement joins TRBV6-9 to TRBJ2-7; D perhaps matches TRBD1 (6 bases). V lost 8 bases and J 2 bases, leaving 13 bases between the germline ends. The CDR3 is 13 residues long. The V gene's germline CDR1 is MNHGY and CDR2 SVAAGI. This CDR3 is CASVQRTAYEQYF. CDR3 bases: TGTGCCAGCGTTCAAAGGACAGCCTACGAGCAGTACTTC.

The J gene is TRBJ2-7, the V gene TRBV15; TRBD2 is a possible D gene (6 bases). In germline, CDR1 is LNHNV, CDR2 YYDKDF (reference sequence). The CDR3 contains 17 residues. Trimming removed 0 bases from V and 3 bases from J, with 18 bases in between. The CDR3 here is CATSRDITPAGFYEQYF. For the CDR3, the DNA is TGTGCCACCAGCAGAGATATCACTCCGGCGGGGTTCTACGAGCAGTACTTC.

A remark on this clonotype: No DNA is shown, since the ends of the CDR3 on it are uncertain; the CDR3 is the one TCRdb lists. The rearrangement joins TRBV20-1 to TRBJ1-2; the table calls TRBD1, which could not be checked here. CDR1 DFQATT and CDR2 SNEGSKA come from the germline V gene (reference sequence). The length of the CDR3 is 22 amino acids, counting both ends. The CDR3 region is CSARPRRGRSGGSSGQGHGYTF.

The V call is TRBV24-1, the J call TRBJ2-5; a possible D gene is TRBD2 (5 bases). Germline lookup yields CDR1 KGHDR and CDR2 SFDVKD. The CDR3 runs to 13 residues. V was trimmed by 7 bases and J by 2 bases, leaving 10 bases between them. This chain's CDR3 is CATRSSDQETQYF. For the CDR3, the DNA is TGTGCCACCAGGAGTAGCGATCAAGAGACCCAGTACTTC.

This clonotype qualifies as medium-sized (0.01 to 0.1%). The chain couples TRBV24-1 to TRBJ2-2; D ambiguous. The CDR3 contains 13 residues. The germline CDR1 and CDR2 sequences are KGHDR and SFDVKD. The ends were cut back, 9 bases at V and 6 bases at J, with 13 bases in the middle. CDR3: CATQIRKSGELFF. The CDR3 DNA follows: TGTGCCACCCAGATACGAAAGTCCGGGGAGCTGTTTTTT.

The rearrangement uses TRBV2 and TRBJ2-7; possibly TRBD2 for D (5 bases). This CDR3 has 13 amino acids. Germline V gene sequence: CDR1 SNHLY, CDR2 FYNNEI. V lost 8 bases to trimming and J lost 8 bases, with 19 bases between them. CDR3: CASCVRGSGKQYF. The CDR3 DNA reads TGTGCCAGCTGTGTGAGAGGGAGTGGGAAGCAGTACTTC.

The rearrangement uses TRBV7-9 and TRBJ1-1; no definite D call. The CDR3 sequence is 17 residues long. Germline V gene sequence: CDR1 SEHNR, CDR2 FQNEAQ (reference sequence). Deletions cut 1 base from V and 0 bases from J, with 15 bases between. For the CDR3, the DNA is TGTGCCAGCAGCTTAGGAACCGGAGGGTGGATGAACACTGAAGCTTTCTTT. Protein product: CASSLGTGGWMNTEAFF.

This clonotype was counted many times. No conserved phenylalanine or tryptophan is present at the end of the CDR3, so a read error is the likely explanation. The DNA is left out, because the CDR3 cannot be placed on it with certainty; the CDR3 is given as TCRdb lists it. The V gene is TRBV5-8, the J gene TRBJ1-1; the table names TRBD1, a call not compared with the DNA. Germline V gene lookup returns CDR1 SGHTS and CDR2 YDEGEE. The CDR3 spans 9 residues, counting both ends. The CDR3 is CASSLGQGG.

This clonotype was observed many times. The gene calls are TRBV9 and TRBJ2-3; D is possibly TRBD1 (5 bases). The length of the CDR3 is 12 residues. With 5 bases removed from V and 2 bases from J, the gap between germline ends came to 6 bases. Germline V lookup: CDR1 SGDLS, CDR2 YYNGEE. CDR3 protein: CASRGPTDTQYF. The CDR3 DNA reads TGTGCCAGCAGGGGGCCCACAGATACGCAGTATTTT. Complete variable domain (other parts from reference TRBV9 and TRBJ2-3): DSGVTQTPKHLITATGQRVTLRCSPRSGDLSVYWYQQSLDQGLQFLIQYYNGEERAKGNILERFSAQQFPDLHSELNLSSLELGDSALYFCASRGPTDTQYFGPGTRLTVL.

CDR3 nucleotide sequence: TGTGCCAGCAGTTTACTTGAAAAGGTAGATACGCAGTATTTT. Translated: CASSLLEKVDTQYF. V gene TRBV27 combines with J gene TRBJ2-3; no reliable D call. With 2 bases removed from V and 5 bases from J, the gap between germline ends came to 11 bases. Germline V gene data show CDR1 as MNHEY and CDR2 as SMNVEV (reference sequence). The CDR3 totals 14 residues.

J is TRBJ2-1 and V is TRBV20-1, with a weak D call TRBD1 (6 bases). The CDR3 is 14 residues long. The V gene's germline CDR1 is DFQATT and CDR2 SNEGSKA (reference sequence). Trimming stripped 1 base from V and 4 bases from J, with 11 bases between. As DNA, the CDR3 is TGCAGTGCTAGAGGGGGGCCGGGGTACAATGAGCAGTTCTTC. Residues: CSARGGPGYNEQFF.

This CDR3 is CASSLWGTGNTEAFF. CDR3 DNA sequence: TGTGCCAGCAGTTTATGGGGGACAGGGAACACTGAAGCTTTCTTT. The chain uses TRBV28 and TRBJ1-1; TRBD1 matches at 8 bases. The CDR3 totals 15 residues. Germline V gene sequence: CDR1 MDHEN, CDR2 SYDVKM. The junction had 1 base not matched to a gene; V was cut back by 0 bases and J by 1 base.

Points on this clonotype: The germline gene is not matched at one end of the junction; a read error may be the cause. The J gene is TRBJ1-4, the V gene TRBV7-7; D call uncertain. CDR3 size: 13 residues. Germline CDR1 and CDR2: SSHAT and FNYEAQ (reference sequence). The CDR3 region is CASSLQVGEKLFF. The DNA for the CDR3 is TGTGCTAGCAGCTTACAAGTAGGGGAAAAACTGTTTTTT. The whole variable domain, filled in from reference TRBV7-7 and TRBJ1-4, reads GAGVSQSPRYKVTKRGQDVTLRCDPISSHATLYWYQQALGQGPEFLTYFNYEAQPDKSGLPSDRFSAERPEGSISTLTIQRTEQRDSAMYRCASSLQVGEKLFFGSGTQLSVL.

V gene TRBV7-8 combines with J gene TRBJ1-1, with D tentatively TRBD1 (6 bases). The CDR3 extends over 18 amino acids. The ends were cut back, 0 bases at V and 1 base at J, with 18 bases in the middle. The germline CDR1 and CDR2 sequences are SGHVS and FQNEAQ. The CDR3 reads CASSLAILLGGGNTEAFF. CDR3 DNA sequence: TGTGCCAGCAGCTTAGCGATACTCCTCGGAGGGGGGAACACTGAAGCTTTCTTT.

This clonotype was detected only a few times. J is TRBJ2-7 and V is TRBV4-2; TRBD2 agrees at 15 bases. The J segment lost 5 bases and the V segment lost 0 bases, leaving 8 bases of the junction unmatched. The CDR3 runs 18 residues. Germline-derived CDR1 and CDR2 are LGHNA and YNFKEQ. DNA for the CDR3: TGTGCCAGCAGCCAAGATACCTCCGGACTAGCGGGAGGGAACGAGCAGTACTTC. Translated, it gives CASSQDTSGLAGGNEQYF.

This clonotype was recorded at least ten times. The chain has TRBV5-8 and TRBJ2-7; TRBD2 aligns across 16 bases. V gave up 3 bases and J gave up 1 base; unmatched junction bases: 7. This CDR3 spans 18 amino acids. Per the germline V gene, CDR1 is SGHTS and CDR2 is YDEGEE. CDR3 DNA: TGTGCCAGCAGCTCGCCGGGACTAGCGGGAGGGCGGTCCTACGAGCAGTACTTC. Translating it yields CASSSPGLAGGRSYEQYF.

The chain carries TRBV5-5 and TRBJ1-1; D is undetermined. The V and J ends lost 2 bases and 0 bases respectively, with 17 bases between them. This CDR3 contains 17 residues. CDR1 is SGHKS, CDR2 YYEKEE, per germline (reference sequence). CDR3 in amino acids: CASSFPLAPGVNTEAFF. DNA for the CDR3: TGTGCCAGCAGCTTCCCCCTGGCCCCCGGGGTGAACACTGAAGCTTTCTTT.

The CDR3 reads CASSLRTYYEQYF. The CDR3 nucleotides read TGTGCCAGCAGCTTAAGAACCTACTACGAGCAGTACTTC. This chain joins TRBV11-2 and TRBJ2-7; D gene uncertain. Per germline, CDR1 SGHAT and CDR2 FQNNGV. CDR3 length: 13 amino acids. Trimming left V 2 bases short and J 3 bases short, with 8 bases between.

This clonotype was seen many times. This chain links TRBV25-1 with TRBJ1-1, with TRBD1 matching over 7 bases. The CDR3 is 15 amino acids. V gave up 5 bases and J gave up 7 bases; unmatched junction bases: 13. Germline-derived CDR1 and CDR2 are MGHDK and SYGVNS. This CDR3 reads CASSNLQGGKNEAFF. CDR3 coding DNA: TGTGCCAGCAGTAACCTCCAGGGGGGAAAGAATGAAGCTTTCTTT.

In this sample, this clonotype turned up many times. The chain couples TRBV5-8 to TRBJ2-3, with D unclear. The germline V gene has CDR1 SGHTS and CDR2 YDEGEE. V was cut by 5 bases and J by 0 bases, with 10 bases left in between. The CDR3 length is 14 residues. Here the CDR3 DNA reads TGTGCCAGCAGTCAAGTCCCTAGCACAGATACGCAGTATTTT. Protein sequence: CASSQVPSTDTQYF. The full variable domain, rest sourced from reference TRBV5-8 and TRBJ2-3, is EAGVTQSPTHLIKTRGQQATLRCSPISGHTSVYWYQQALGLGLQFLLWYDEGEERNRGNFPPRFSGRQFPNYSSELNVNALELEDSALYLCASSQVPSTDTQYFGPGTRLTVL.

The rearrangement joins TRBV6-2 or TRBV6-3 to TRBJ2-1, with TRBD1 as a possible D gene (6 bases). V was shortened by 0 bases and J by 0 bases, with 12 bases between the two germline ends. Per germline, CDR1 MNHEY and CDR2 SVGEGT. The CDR3 sequence is 17 residues long. The CDR3 DNA follows: TGTGCCAGCAGTTACTCTAATACAGGGACCTCCTACAATGAGCAGTTCTTC. This codes for CASSYSNTGTSYNEQFF.

This clonotype was seen many times. This chain's CDR3 is CASSLRVTNEKLFF. For the CDR3, the DNA is TGTGCCAGCAGCCTGAGGGTAACTAATGAAAAACTGTTTTTT. The chain joins TRBV13 to TRBJ1-4; D remains unclear. The V end lost 5 bases, the J end lost 1 base, and 8 bases lay between the germline ends. Germline CDR1 is PRHDT and CDR2 is FYEKMQ (reference sequence). The CDR3 has 14 amino acids.

This clonotype appeared a single time. One end of the junction is discordant with germline, which a read error may explain. The CDR3 region has the DNA TGTGCCGGCAGCTGGGGACTGAGCAATGAGCAGTTCTTC. This sequence encodes CAGSWGLSNEQFF. J is TRBJ2-1 and V is TRBV7-9; D may be TRBD2 (6 bases). Germline lookup yields CDR1 SEHNR and CDR2 FQNEAQ (reference sequence). The CDR3 is made up of 13 amino acids.

V is TRBV6-1 and J is TRBJ2-7; D not certain. The germline CDR1 and CDR2 sequences are MNHNS and SASEGT. The CDR3 contains 14 residues. Trimming cost V 1 base and J 3 bases, with 10 bases left between them. Written as DNA, the CDR3 is TGTGCCAGCAGTGAAGGAGTTTTGGGCTACGAGCAGTACTTC. Its translation is CASSEGVLGYEQYF.

This chain connects TRBV6-1 to TRBJ1-3; no definite D call. Trimming pared 0 bases from V and 1 base from J, leaving 13 bases between. CDR1 is MNHNS, CDR2 SASEGT, per germline. This CDR3 is built from 17 residues. CDR3 in DNA: TGTGCCAGCAGTGAAGCCCCCTTGAGGCGGTCTGGAAACACCATATATTTT. Translating gives CASSEAPLRRSGNTIYF.

The chain joins TRBV7-9 to TRBJ1-1, with a weak D call TRBD1 (5 bases). The CDR3 sequence is 19 residues long. The ends were cut back, 5 bases at V and 0 bases at J, with 25 bases in the middle. Germline V CDR1 and CDR2: SEHNR, FQNEAQ (reference sequence). Written as DNA, the CDR3 is TGTGCCAGCAGCCCTCCGGGAGGAGGGGTCCCGCTAATGAACACTGAAGCTTTCTTT. Amino acids: CASSPPGGGVPLMNTEAFF.